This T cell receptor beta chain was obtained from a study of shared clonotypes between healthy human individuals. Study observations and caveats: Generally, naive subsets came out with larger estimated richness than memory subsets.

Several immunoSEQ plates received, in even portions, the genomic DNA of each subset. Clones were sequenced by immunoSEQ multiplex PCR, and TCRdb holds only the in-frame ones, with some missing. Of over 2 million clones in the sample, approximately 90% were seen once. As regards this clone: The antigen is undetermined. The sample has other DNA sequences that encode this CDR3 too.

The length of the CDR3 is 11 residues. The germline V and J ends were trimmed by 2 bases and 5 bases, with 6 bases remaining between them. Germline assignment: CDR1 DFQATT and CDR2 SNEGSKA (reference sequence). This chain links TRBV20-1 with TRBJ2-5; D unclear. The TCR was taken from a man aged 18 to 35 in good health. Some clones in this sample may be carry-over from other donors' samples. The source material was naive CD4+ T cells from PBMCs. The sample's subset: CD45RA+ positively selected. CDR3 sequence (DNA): TGCAGTGCTAGAACCGGGGAGACCCAGTACTTC. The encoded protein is CSARTGETQYF.